Shown below are 23 T cell receptor beta chains from a single sample sequenced in a study of OX40 agonist ivuxolimab in advanced cancers. Sequenced by immunoSEQ multiplex PCR; TCRdb stores in-frame clones only, minus some. The sample consists of just under 95,000 clones, about nine tenths of them appearing once. Sequencing used CD4+ or CD8+ T cells sorted from blood, obtained in a trial of the OX40 agonist ivuxolimab. The receptors shown here come from an adult with an advanced solid tumor such as melanoma, head and neck, liver or kidney cancer.

This chain connects TRBV7-8 to TRBJ2-7; possible D gene TRBD2, 6 bases. Per the germline V gene, CDR1 is SGHVS and CDR2 is FQNEAQ. V was shortened by 0 bases and J by 0 bases, with 21 bases between the two germline ends. This CDR3 has 19 amino acids. This CDR3 reads CASSLAISRGERSSYEQYF. The CDR3 bases are TGTGCCAGCAGCTTAGCCATCTCGCGGGGAGAGCGGAGCTCCTACGAGCAGTACTTC.

This chain joins TRBV19 and TRBJ2-3; TRBD2 matches 11 bases. The CDR3 consists of 15 residues. Trimming cost V 7 bases and J 5 bases; bases outside gene matches: 8. Germline CDR1 reads LNHDA; CDR2 reads SQIVND (reference sequence). CDR3 in DNA: TGTGCCAGTAAACGGACTAGCGGGTTCGTAGATACGCAGTATTTT. Translation gives CASKRTSGFVDTQYF.

Only one count was recorded for this clone. The chain couples TRBV14 to TRBJ2-1; D not resolved. The CDR3 is made up of 13 amino acids. The germline gives CDR1 SGHDN, CDR2 FVKESK. Deletions cut 7 bases from V and 5 bases from J, with 12 bases between. The CDR3 region is CASNRVGNNEQFF. The CDR3 DNA follows: TGTGCCAGCAACCGCGTAGGGAACAATGAGCAGTTCTTC.

In DNA, the CDR3 is TGTGCCAGCAGCTTAGAATACAGGAGGAACACTGAAGCTTTCTTT. Protein product: CASSLEYRRNTEAFF. The chain links TRBV7-2 to TRBJ1-1; D may be TRBD1 (5 bases). Germline CDR1 and CDR2: SGHTA and FQGNSA. V lost 1 base and J lost 1, with 10 bases in between. The length of the CDR3 is 15 residues.

The chain is built from TRBV7-2 and TRBJ2-7, with D hard to call. The CDR3 loop spans 12 amino acids. Trimming stripped 4 bases from V and 0 bases from J, with 4 bases between. Germline V lookup: CDR1 SGHTA, CDR2 FQGNSA. The CDR3 DNA follows: TGTGCCAGCAGCTCGAGCTCCTACGAGCAGTACTTC. It yields the protein CASSSSSYEQYF. The whole variable domain, remainder taken from reference TRBV7-2 and TRBJ2-7, is GAGVSQSPSNKVTEKGKDVELRCDPISGHTALYWYRQSLGQGLEFLIYFQGNSAPDKSGLPSDRFSAERTGGSVSTLTIQRTQQEDSAVYLCASSSSSYEQYFGPGTRLTVT.

The chain carries TRBV5-8 and TRBJ1-1; D is perhaps TRBD1 (6 bases). V was pared by 2 bases and J by 0 bases, with 17 bases between. The V gene's germline CDR1 is SGHTS and CDR2 YDEGEE. This CDR3 is 17 amino acids long. Here the CDR3 reads CASSFEGVKAVNTEAFF. The CDR3 bases are TGTGCCAGCAGCTTCGAGGGGGTAAAGGCGGTGAACACTGAAGCTTTCTTT.

The chain combines TRBV19 with TRBJ2-1; D perhaps matches TRBD1 (7 bases). This CDR3 is built from 15 residues. V dropped 5 bases and J dropped 7 bases, with 18 bases sitting between them. CDR1 is LNHDA, CDR2 SQIVND, per germline (reference sequence). CDR3 bases: TGTGCCAGTAGTCTCCGACAGGGAGGTAAAAATGAGCAGTTCTTC. Protein product: CASSLRQGGKNEQFF.

V is TRBV7-9 and J is TRBJ2-3; D is uncertain. The length of the CDR3 is 15 residues. CDR1 and CDR2 (germline): SEHNR, FQNEAQ (reference sequence). Between the trimmed V and J ends, which lost 0 bases and 2 bases, there was a span of 9 bases. CDR3 amino acids: CASSLASPNTDTQYF. The CDR3 coding sequence is TGTGCCAGCAGCTTAGCTAGCCCTAACACAGATACGCAGTATTTT.

The V and J genes are TRBV5-1 and TRBJ2-1, with TRBD1 matching over 7 bases. The V and J ends lost 1 base and 8 bases, in that order; junction bases with no gene match: 9. From germline, CDR1 is SGHRS and CDR2 YFSETQ. The CDR3 is 15 residues long. DNA of the CDR3: TGCGCCAGCAGCTTGATGGGGGACAGTGGGGATGAGCAGTTCTTC. It specifies CASSLMGDSGDEQFF.

This clone appeared a single time. The chain employs TRBV15 and TRBJ2-5; 11 bases match TRBD2. CDR3 length equals 14 residues. Losses at the gene ends were 6 bases for V and 2 bases for J; bases not matched to a gene: 2. Germline V lookup: CDR1 LNHNV, CDR2 YYDKDF (reference sequence). The CDR3 bases are TGTGCCACCAGATTAGCGGGGGGGCAAGAGACCCAGTACTTC. Protein: CATRLAGGQETQYF.

The chain joins TRBV4-1 to TRBJ1-5; D gene unclear. The CDR3 totals 15 residues. V lost 1 base and J lost 4, with 11 bases in between. Germline loops: CDR1 MGHRA, CDR2 YSYEKL. CDR3 sequence reads: CASSQVKAPNQPQHF. The CDR3 region has the DNA TGCGCCAGCAGCCAAGTCAAGGCCCCGAATCAGCCCCAGCATTTT.

CDR3 DNA: TGTGCCAGCAGCTTCGGGGGGTTCAAAGATACGCAGTATTTT. The encoded protein is CASSFGGFKDTQYF. The gene calls are TRBV7-2 and TRBJ2-3; 7 nucleotides align to TRBD2. The CDR3 sequence is 14 residues long. Germline CDR1 and CDR2: SGHTA and FQGNSA. V was clipped by 3 bases and J by 5 bases; unmatched bases: 5.

There are a few counts of this clone. The chain has TRBV6-5 and TRBJ2-7, with 9 bases aligning to TRBD1. J gave up 5 bases and V 7 bases, and 9 bases lay outside the gene matches. In germline, CDR1 is MNHEY, CDR2 SVGAGI. This CDR3 region has 14 residues. As DNA, the CDR3 is TGTGCCAGCACGCCGGGACAGGGTCTCCACGAGCAGTACTTC. This sequence encodes CASTPGQGLHEQYF.

The chain is built from TRBV4-2 and TRBJ1-2; D gene ambiguous. V was trimmed by 0 bases and J by 4 bases, leaving 15 bases between them. This CDR3 comprises 16 residues. Germline lookup yields CDR1 LGHNA and CDR2 YNFKEQ. The CDR3 DNA reads as TGTGCCAGCAGCCAAGATTTAAGTGCACCCCCCTATGGCTACACCTTC. Its protein is CASSQDLSAPPYGYTF.

The chain couples TRBV5-4 to TRBJ1-6, with TRBD1 matching over 7 bases. V shed 8 bases, J shed 0 bases, and the junction held 8 bases outside the gene matches. This CDR3 is 16 amino acids long. Germline CDR1 is SGHNT and CDR2 is YYREEE (reference sequence). The DNA of the CDR3 is TGTGCCAGAAGACAGACAGGGAGCTCCTATAATTCACCCCTCCACTTT. Protein product: CARRQTGSSYNSPLHF.

This clone was seen only a few times. V gene TRBV4-1 combines with J gene TRBJ2-1; 14 bases are shared with TRBD2. Trimming cost V 1 base and J 10 bases; bases outside gene matches: 9. This CDR3 contains 17 residues. CDR1 and CDR2 (germline): MGHRA, YSYEKL. The CDR3 region is CASSQASTSGGAQEQFF. The CDR3 DNA follows: TGCGCCAGCAGCCAAGCTTCGACTAGCGGGGGGGCTCAGGAGCAGTTCTTC.

The chain recombines TRBV30 with TRBJ2-2; the D gene could be TRBD1 or TRBD2 (5 bases each). This CDR3 contains 15 residues. Trimming shortened V by 3 bases and J by 0 bases, and 11 bases separated the two germline ends. CDR1 and CDR2 (germline): GTSNPN, SVGIG (reference sequence). The chain's CDR3 is CAWSRDGANTGELFF. CDR3 sequence (DNA): TGTGCCTGGAGCCGGGACGGCGCGAACACCGGGGAGCTGTTTTTT.

In DNA form, the CDR3 reads TGTGCCAGCAGTGGCCGACAGGGGAACACTGAAGCTTTCTTT. As protein: CASSGRQGNTEAFF. This rearrangement joins TRBV6-1 to TRBJ1-1; 7 nucleotides align to TRBD1. In germline, CDR1 is MNHNS, CDR2 SASEGT. The trim removed 4 bases at V and 1 base at J, leaving 3 bases unmatched. The CDR3 is 14 residues long.

The chain carries TRBV4-3 and TRBJ2-2; unclear D gene. Germline values: CDR1 LGHNA, CDR2 YSLEER. There are 15 residues in the CDR3. Trimming shortened V by 4 bases and J by 6 bases, and 15 bases separated the two germline ends. CDR3 in amino acids: CASSRTFSGPGELFF. The CDR3 DNA follows: TGCGCCAGCAGCCGGACCTTCTCAGGACCCGGGGAGCTGTTTTTT.

The V gene is TRBV5-1, the J gene TRBJ2-7; TRBD1 matches 10 bases. Germline trimming cut 2 bases from V and 7 bases from J; bases unmatched to any gene: 9. The CDR3 loop spans 15 amino acids. Germline lookup yields CDR1 SGHRS and CDR2 YFSETQ. Here the CDR3 reads CASSLDGTGVREQYF. As DNA, the CDR3 is TGCGCCAGCAGCTTAGACGGGACAGGGGTGAGAGAGCAGTACTTC.

The gene calls are TRBV14 and TRBJ2-7; 8 bases fit TRBD1. The trim removed 3 bases at V and 7 bases at J, leaving 5 bases unmatched. The CDR3 runs 13 residues. CDR1 and CDR2 from the germline V gene are SGHDN and FVKESK. The CDR3 reads CASSQARTGEQYF. In DNA, the CDR3 is TGTGCCAGCAGCCAGGCCCGGACAGGGGAGCAGTACTTC.

The V gene is TRBV5-1, the J gene TRBJ2-7, with 12 nucleotides matching TRBD1. The CDR3 length is 15 residues. From germline, CDR1 is SGHRS and CDR2 YFSETQ. The V gene end was trimmed by 3 bases and the J gene end by 6 bases; junction bases not matched to a gene: 7. DNA of the CDR3: TGCGCCAGCAGCTGGGGACAGGGGGCCCTGGGCGAGCAGTACTTC. Encoded protein: CASSWGQGALGEQYF.

The chain combines TRBV11-3 with TRBJ2-5; 8 bases fit TRBD2. The junction had 20 bases not matched to a gene; V was cut back by 5 bases and J by 6 bases. The CDR3 has 18 residues. CDR1 is SGHNT, CDR2 YENEEA, per germline. CDR3 loop: CASSDTRTPGLEGQTQYF. In DNA form, the CDR3 reads TGTGCCAGCAGCGACACAAGAACTCCGGGACTAGAGGGGCAGACCCAGTACTTC.